This T cell receptor beta chain was captured in a study of beta chain features in type 1 diabetes (dated by TCRdb to the late 2010s). Broadly, across the study: Patients and healthy donors did not differ in mean age, gender distribution, total cell number or subset yield. In the study, recently diagnosed type 1 diabetes patients and matched healthy donors were compared on the TCRB repertoires of their sorted circulating CD4+ T cell subsets. A total of roughly 100 million sorted cells were examined across all samples, and the number of cells per subset was strongly correlated with RNA yield. Naive and central memory subsets were obtained from all 28 donors, but regulatory and stem cell-like memory subsets were isolated from only 8 patients and 8 healthy donors.

Each donor gave one peripheral blood draw, averaging around 120 mL, which was collected into heparinised tubes. A BD FACSAria II and a panel including CD45RO, CCR7, CD25, CD127, CD95 and CD27 were used to sort naive, central memory, regulatory and stem cell-like memory CD4+ T cells. Purity was above 95% for every sorted population. Right away, PBMCs were isolated by Lymphoprep density gradient centrifugation and were stained directly, with no culture step. So that batch effects would be minimized, each experiment stained and sorted samples in pairs, pairing one healthy donor with one patient. The CDR3 goes from the cysteine to the phenylalanine over 13 residues. Left in the record is the CDR3 DNA by itself, 39 bases read in frame from the first base. The junction carries 5 bases between V and J, which are trimmed by 1 base and 1 base respectively. The CDR1 and CDR2 encoded by the germline V gene are SGHTA and FQGNSA.

What the study reported, not specific to this receptor: A moderate but significant shortening of TCRB CDR3 length was observed in type 1 diabetes patients in all four CD4+ subsets. Sequencing cDNA rather than genomic DNA could over-represent highly expressing activated cells, although activation and CD3 levels did not differ between groups. Fewer insertions and more nucleotide deletions at VDJ recombination sites were observed in patients with type 1 diabetes, implying thymic rearrangement abnormalities. The naive, central memory and regulatory TCRB repertoires appeared to resemble one another more closely among patients than among healthy donors. Shorter templates might be favored by PCR, yet because patient and control samples were amplified and corrected together, any such skew would affect both groups equally. Because the HLA sub-analyses included only small numbers of individuals, any influence of HLA type on TCRB rearrangement was left unresolved.

In regard to this clone: The specificity of this receptor is unknown. The sample holds no much larger clone one base away, and base qualities are not on file.

The entire amount of isolated RNA was reverse transcribed using the High Capacity cDNA Reverse Transcription Kit, so the sequenced TCRB transcripts were expressed ones. Deep immunoSEQ sequencing was performed on naive, central memory and regulatory T cell samples, with an average of approximately 3.9 million total reads per sample. Sorted cells were lysed in RLT buffer, and RNA was extracted using DNase-treated RNeasy Micro or Mini kits according to cell number. To prevent cross-contamination, each cell subset was processed individually, whereas patient and healthy donor samples were processed jointly. TCRB sequences were amplified from cDNA with the immunoSEQ multiplex PCR, producing 87-bp fragments spanning the CDR3 region. The amplicons were sequenced using the Illumina HiSeq platform. For the original study's pipeline: PCR bias was computationally corrected using synthetic template baselines, reads within Hamming distance 2 were collapsed, and singletons that could not be merged were discarded. By aligning reads against IMGT, V, D and J genes, CDR3 length, and insertions or deletions at six rearrangement sites were assigned. Within each subset, clonotype counts were normalized to sorted cell number, after which true diversity and Gini coefficients were computed with the tcR R package. Repertoire sharing was quantified using the overlap coefficient calculated on TCRB nucleotide sequences. As a proxy for the pre-selection repertoire, out-of-frame TCRB sequences from naive cells were analyzed. Entries here come from immuneACCESS through TCRdb and include only in-frame sequences with V and J called. Some clones fail to appear in such tables; in the studies checked, an unresolved V gene covers under half of the shortfall, and the cause of the remainder is unknown. The DNA was the basis for D and trimming; V, J and clone size are from that table. This sample is represented by around 260,000 clones; about a fifth of them were singletons. Together, the top ten hold about 0.028% of the sample.

Sequencing was carried out using naive CD4+ T cells from blood. The intended sense of this specimen's cell subset or site label: true naive CD4+ T cells. The chain uses TRBV7-2 and TRBJ2-7, with the D gene too uncertain to name. This receptor was obtained from a woman aged 40 to 55 with type 1 diabetes. The DNA is TGTGCCAGCAGCTTAGGGCCGTCCTACGAGCAGTACTTC. Its product reads: CASSLGPSYEQYF.